These 31 T cell receptor beta chains were all obtained from the same sample, sequenced in a study of blood T cell repertoires in COVID-19 (dated by TCRdb to about 2020). Receptor amplification or capture employed the immunoSEQ multiplex PCR assay. TCRdb took over this immuneACCESS table, retaining in-frame rearrangements with V and J assigned. Such tables are incomplete; in checked studies, under half of the missing clones stem from an unresolved V gene, and the remainder is unexplained. The sample has 170,000 or so clones on record, approximately 83% of them singletons. The ten largest clones capture 6.5% to 8.5% of the sample. Sequenced material: peripheral blood. All receptors come from a woman aged 40 to 50 with COVID-19, enrolled during active disease.

This clone was counted only a few times. The rearrangement links TRBV3-1 (or the pseudogene TRBV3-2) to TRBJ1-1; the D is unclear. V was clipped by 1 base and J by 4 bases, with 13 bases between them. Germline V gives CDR1 LGHDT, CDR2 YNNKEL (reference sequence). CDR3 length equals 15 residues. For the CDR3, the DNA is TGTGCCAGCAGCCAAGGACACTCCGGGAGCACTGAAGCTTTCTTT. Its protein is CASSQGHSGSTEAFF.

This clone appeared a few times. The chain joins TRBV9 to TRBJ2-3, with TRBD2 matching 7 bases. Unmatched junction bases numbered 12, after V lost 4 bases and J lost 4 bases. CDR1 and CDR2 (germline): SGDLS, YYNGEE. This CDR3 has 16 amino acids. The CDR3 loop reads CASSPYGSGFPDTQYF. In DNA, the CDR3 is TGTGCCAGCAGCCCTTACGGTAGCGGGTTCCCAGATACGCAGTATTTT.

The V and J genes are TRBV6-1 and TRBJ1-3; perhaps TRBD1 as D (6 bases). Trimming stripped 4 bases from V and 3 bases from J, with 16 bases between. Germline V CDR1 and CDR2: MNHNS, SASEGT. This CDR3 region has 16 residues. DNA for the CDR3: TGTGCCAGCAGTGCACGAGGACAGAGTAGTGGAAACACCATATATTTT. Its translation: CASSARGQSSGNTIYF.

This clone has only a few counts. This chain uses TRBV5-4 with TRBJ1-4, with a possible D match to TRBD1 (6 bases). Germline V CDR1 and CDR2: SGHNT, YYREEE (reference sequence). Deletions cut 4 bases from V and 8 bases from J, with 15 bases between. There are 14 residues in the CDR3. The CDR3 DNA follows: TGTGCCAGCAGCACCCAGGGGATGGGAGAAAAACTGTTTTTT. It translates to CASSTQGMGEKLFF. Supplemented by reference TRBV5-4 and TRBJ1-4, the full variable domain reads ETGVTQSPTHLIKTRGQQVTLRCSSQSGHNTVSWYQQALGQGPQFIFQYYREEENGRGNFPPRFSGLQFPNYSSELNVNALELDDSALYLCASSTQGMGEKLFFGSGTQLSVL.

V gene TRBV27 combines with J gene TRBJ2-4, with 13 bases identical to TRBD2. Germline lookup yields CDR1 MNHEY and CDR2 SMNVEV (reference sequence). Unmatched junction bases numbered 11, after V lost 6 bases and J lost 3 bases. This CDR3 is built from 18 residues. The CDR3 loop reads CASSPLAGGPEFKNIQYF. The CDR3 DNA reads as TGTGCCAGCAGCCCACTAGCGGGAGGGCCTGAGTTCAAAAACATTCAGTACTTC.

The rearrangement uses TRBV18 and TRBJ1-5; 10 bases map to TRBD1. V shed 4 bases and J 7 bases; nucleotides not matched to a gene: 4. CDR1 and CDR2 (germline): KGHSH, LQKENI. The CDR3 sequence is 14 residues long. CDR3 nucleotides: TGTGCCAGCTCACTGGGACAGGGGAACCAGCCCCAGCATTTT. The encoded protein is CASSLGQGNQPQHF.

This clone was picked up one time. V usage is TRBV19 and J usage is TRBJ1-1; D may be TRBD1 (5 bases). There are 17 residues in the CDR3. Trimming took off 3 bases at V and 3 bases at J, with 20 bases between the two ends. Germline V gives CDR1 LNHDA, CDR2 SQIVND (reference sequence). The DNA of the CDR3 is TGTGCCAGTAGTATTGGGGCAAAACCGTCCGTGGACACTGAAGCTTTCTTT. Amino acid sequence: CASSIGAKPSVDTEAFF. Combining the CDR3 with reference TRBV19 and TRBJ1-1 gives the whole variable domain DGGITQSPKYLFRKEGQNVTLSCEQNLNHDAMYWYRQDPGQGLRLIYYSQIVNDFQKGDIAEGYSVSREKKESFPLTVTSAQKNPTAFYLCASSIGAKPSVDTEAFFGQGTRLTVV.

The chain recombines TRBV25-1 with TRBJ2-1; 9 positions agree with TRBD2. J was trimmed by 3 bases and V by 3 bases; bases with no gene match: 9. The CDR3 loop spans 17 amino acids. Germline loops: CDR1 MGHDK, CDR2 SYGVNS. The CDR3 is CASSDPLAGLVYNEQFF. CDR3 sequence (DNA): TGTGCCAGCAGTGATCCCCTAGCGGGACTAGTCTACAATGAGCAGTTCTTC.

The chain combines TRBV6-1 with TRBJ1-5; 8 bases match TRBD1. Germline V lookup: CDR1 MNHNS, CDR2 SASEGT. This CDR3 spans 17 amino acids. The trim removed 4 bases at V and 1 base at J, leaving 9 bases unmatched. As DNA, the CDR3 is TGTGCCAGCAGTGGAGGACAGGGCCCCTCAAGCAATCAGCCCCAGCATTTT. Its translation is CASSGGQGPSSNQPQHF.

V gene TRBV24-1 combines with J gene TRBJ1-2; D gene unclear. The length of the CDR3 is 15 residues. Germline CDR1 reads KGHDR; CDR2 reads SFDVKD. V shed 4 bases and J shed 6 bases, with 17 bases lying between them. CDR3: CATSDRATLDDGYTF. The CDR3 coding sequence is TGTGCCACCAGTGACCGCGCAACCCTAGACGATGGCTACACCTTC.

By frequency in the sample, this clone is medium-sized. This rearrangement joins TRBV10-3 to TRBJ2-5; TRBD1 matches at 7 bases. Unmatched junction bases numbered 14, after V lost 6 bases and J lost 1 base. Germline assignment: CDR1 ENHRY and CDR2 SYGVKD. The CDR3 length is 17 residues. The chain's CDR3 is CAISNRADRSLQETQYF. For the CDR3, the DNA is TGTGCCATCAGCAATCGAGCGGACAGGTCTCTCCAAGAGACCCAGTACTTC.

V gene TRBV28 combines with J gene TRBJ2-5, with D possibly matching TRBD2 (7 bases). The V gene's germline CDR1 is MDHEN and CDR2 SYDVKM. The CDR3 spans 13 residues. Trimming pared 2 bases from V and 5 bases from J, leaving 9 bases between. The CDR3 coding sequence is TGTGCCAGCAGTTTAGAGGGGGGGGAGACCCAGTACTTC. Its translation: CASSLEGGETQYF.

V gene TRBV21-1 combines with J gene TRBJ2-3; the D call in the table, TRBD1, was not verified against the DNA. TRBV21-1 is labeled a pseudogene. This CDR3 has 16 residues. DNA for the CDR3: TGTGCCAGCAGCAAAGACGGGGACAGGGAAAAAGATACGCAGTATTTT. Translating it yields CASSKDGDREKDTQYF.

This chain uses TRBV2 with TRBJ2-5, with D possibly being TRBD1 (7 bases). The germline CDR1 and CDR2 sequences are SNHLY and FYNNEI. With 7 bases removed from V and 5 bases from J, the gap between germline ends came to 8 bases. The CDR3 is 11 residues long. The chain's CDR3 is CASTGGETQYF. The CDR3 DNA reads TGTGCCAGCACAGGGGGGGAGACCCAGTACTTC.

This sequence joins TRBV16 and TRBJ1-1; TRBD1 is a possible D gene (6 bases). The germline V gene has CDR1 KGHSY and CDR2 FQNENV. The germline V and J ends were trimmed by 2 bases and 3 bases, with 13 bases remaining between them. There are 15 residues in the CDR3. DNA for the CDR3: TGTGCCAGCAGCCAACGGACAGCGACGGACACTGAAGCTTTCTTT. As protein: CASSQRTATDTEAFF.

The gene calls are TRBV3-1 (or the pseudogene TRBV3-2) and TRBJ2-7, with 7 bases that match TRBD2. This CDR3 has 14 amino acids. CDR1 and CDR2 (germline): LGHDT, YNNKEL (reference sequence). V was clipped by 1 base and J by 1 base; unmatched bases: 1. CDR3 region: CASSQGGGSYEQYF. The DNA of the CDR3 is TGTGCCAGCAGCCAAGGGGGGGGATCCTACGAGCAGTACTTC.

This clone came up a few times. The chain couples TRBV19 to TRBJ2-1; 7 nucleotides match TRBD1. Germline V CDR1 and CDR2: LNHDA, SQIVND (reference sequence). This CDR3 has 15 amino acids. V was clipped by 6 bases and J by 14 bases; unmatched bases: 19. In nucleotides, the CDR3 is TGTGCCAGTAGCACTGAAGCAGCCCCACAGGGGAAGGAGTTCTTC. Its translation is CASSTEAAPQGKEFF.

V and J are TRBV7-2 and TRBJ1-4; a possible D gene is TRBD1 (5 bases). From germline, CDR1 is SGHTA and CDR2 FQGNSA. Between the trimmed V and J ends, which lost 4 bases and 8 bases, there was a span of 17 bases. CDR3 size: 15 residues. The CDR3 here is CASSSQASLSEKLFF. In DNA, the CDR3 is TGTGCCAGCAGCTCACAGGCCTCGTTAAGCGAAAAACTGTTTTTT.

The chain recombines TRBV5-1 with TRBJ2-1; the D gene is possibly TRBD2 (6 bases). V lost 0 bases to trimming and J lost 7 bases, with 8 bases between them. The CDR3 sequence is 13 residues long. CDR1 is SGHRS and CDR2 is YFSETQ in the germline V gene. CDR3 amino acids: CASSLVAVNEQFF. The DNA of the CDR3 is TGCGCCAGCAGCTTGGTAGCGGTAAATGAGCAGTTCTTC. Using reference TRBV5-1 and TRBJ2-1 for the parts outside the CDR3, the full variable domain is KAGVTQTPRYLIKTRGQQVTLSCSPISGHRSVSWYQQTPGQGLQFLFEYFSETQRNKGNFPGRFSGRQFSNSRSEMNVSTLELGDSALYLCASSLVAVNEQFFGPGTRLTVL.

CDR3 sequence reads: CASSLGLAGAGDTQYF. In DNA form, the CDR3 reads TGTGCCAGCAGTTTAGGGCTAGCGGGAGCCGGCGATACGCAGTATTTT. The J gene is TRBJ2-3, the V gene TRBV28; 10 bases are shared with TRBD2. This CDR3 has 16 residues. J lost 6 bases, V lost 2 bases, and 8 bases had no gene match. Per the germline V gene, CDR1 is MDHEN and CDR2 is SYDVKM.

V usage is TRBV12-3 or TRBV12-4 and J usage is TRBJ1-2, with D tentatively TRBD1 (6 bases). Trimming stripped 3 bases from V and 4 bases from J, with 9 bases between. This CDR3 spans 13 amino acids. CDR3 sequence: CASSLGASYGYTF. CDR3 coding DNA: TGTGCCAGCAGTTTGGGGGCCTCCTATGGCTACACCTTC.

This chain uses TRBV5-1 with TRBJ2-5; possible D gene TRBD2, 6 bases. This CDR3 spans 13 amino acids. V shed 4 bases and J shed 4 bases, with 11 bases lying between them. The germline V gene encodes CDR1 SGHRS and CDR2 YFSETQ. CDR3 sequence reads: CASSPGVGETQYF. The CDR3 DNA is TGCGCCAGCAGCCCGGGGGTAGGAGAGACCCAGTACTTC.

The chain joins TRBV2 to TRBJ2-5; 9 bases are shared with TRBD1. Per germline, CDR1 SNHLY and CDR2 FYNNEI. J was trimmed by 3 bases and V by 6 bases; bases with no gene match: 8. The CDR3 has 15 residues. DNA of the CDR3: TGTGCCAGCAGAATGGGGACAGGGTTAAAAGAGACCCAGTACTTC. Translation gives CASRMGTGLKETQYF.

CDR3 loop: CASSPRYEQYF. Here the CDR3 DNA reads TGTGCCAGCTCACCCCGCTACGAGCAGTACTTC. The chain has TRBV18 and TRBJ2-7, with unresolved D. Germline CDR1 KGHSH, CDR2 LQKENI. The CDR3 sequence is 11 residues long. The V end lost 3 bases, the J end lost 3 bases, and 3 bases lay between the germline ends.

CDR3 protein: CASKTGTGTYEQYF. CDR3 nucleotides: TGCGCCAGCAAGACAGGGACAGGTACCTACGAGCAGTACTTC. The rearrangement joins TRBV5-1 to TRBJ2-7; the match to TRBD1 covers 8 bases. The CDR3 is 14 residues long. J was trimmed by 2 bases and V by 6 bases; bases with no gene match: 7. Germline CDR1 SGHRS, CDR2 YFSETQ.

The gene calls are TRBV6-1 and TRBJ2-2, with a possible D match to TRBD2 (5 bases). Germline CDR1 and CDR2: MNHNS and SASEGT. The ends were cut back, 3 bases at V and 3 bases at J, with 11 bases in the middle. This CDR3 comprises 15 residues. CDR3 in amino acids: CASSDRGFDTGELFF. CDR3 bases: TGTGCCAGCAGTGACCGGGGTTTCGACACCGGGGAGCTGTTTTTT.

This chain uses TRBV6-5 with TRBJ2-2, with 8 nucleotides matching TRBD1. This CDR3 contains 15 residues. V trimming: 6 bases; J trimming: 4 bases; junction bases outside the gene matches: 7. Germline CDR1 reads MNHEY; CDR2 reads SVGAGI. The CDR3 DNA follows: TGTGCCAGCAGCCGAGCCGGGACAGGCACCGGGGAGCTGTTTTTT. Residues: CASSRAGTGTGELFF.

The rearrangement joins TRBV10-3 to TRBJ1-6; D is perhaps TRBD1 (6 bases). This CDR3 region has 15 residues. V lost 2 bases, J lost 8 bases, and 13 bases lay in between. Germline lookup yields CDR1 ENHRY and CDR2 SYGVKD. The CDR3 coding sequence is TGTGCCATCAGTGAGCGACAGGATGGTGATTCACCCCTCCACTTT. It specifies CAISERQDGDSPLHF.

The chain's CDR3 is CASSHRGLGNTIYF. CDR3 bases: TGTGCCAGCAGCCACAGGGGGCTTGGAAACACCATATATTTT. The gene calls are TRBV11-3 and TRBJ1-3, with 9 bases aligning to TRBD1. Germline V lookup: CDR1 SGHNT, CDR2 YENEEA. Trimming at V came to 5 bases and at J to 3 bases, leaving 2 bases not matched to a gene. This CDR3 contains 14 residues.

This clone is a singleton in its sample. The gene calls are TRBV11-2 and TRBJ1-2; the match to TRBD1 covers 9 bases. Germline loops: CDR1 SGHAT, CDR2 FQNNGV. There are 15 residues in the CDR3. V lost 5 bases to trimming and J lost 3 bases; unmatched junction nucleotides: 7. In nucleotides, the CDR3 is TGTGCCAGCAGCCCCGGGGACAGGGAGGACTATGGCTACACCTTC. Translated: CASSPGDREDYGYTF.

The chain employs TRBV18 and TRBJ1-2; D possibly corresponds to TRBD1 (6 bases). CDR1 is KGHSH, CDR2 LQKENI, per germline. The germline V and J ends were trimmed by 6 bases and 4 bases, with 15 bases remaining between them. The CDR3 consists of 14 residues. The CDR3 bases are TGTGCCAGCTCGCCCCCAGACAGGATCTATGGCTACACCTTC. Translation: CASSPPDRIYGYTF.